The 24 T cell receptor beta chains below all came from one sample that was sequenced in a study of blood T cell repertoires in COVID-19. Clones were sequenced by immunoSEQ multiplex PCR, and TCRdb holds only the in-frame ones, with some missing. The sample shows 140,000 or so clones, about 89% of them seen only once. The sample consisted of PBMCs or T cells enriched from blood (not recorded which). The receptors here all came from a man aged 55 to 70 who had recovered from COVID-19.

The chain recombines TRBV4-1 with TRBJ1-5; TRBD1 is a possible D gene (5 bases). Trimming removed 1 base from V and 1 base from J, with 8 bases in between. CDR3 length: 15 residues. Germline CDR1 and CDR2: MGHRA and YSYEKL. CDR3 DNA sequence: TGCGCCAGCAGCCAAGGGGGCTTGAGCAATCAGCCCCAGCATTTT. Translating it yields CASSQGGLSNQPQHF.

This rearrangement joins TRBV19 to TRBJ2-7, with a tentative D call TRBD1 (6 bases). Per germline, CDR1 LNHDA and CDR2 SQIVND (reference sequence). This CDR3 comprises 14 residues. V was cut by 3 bases and J by 0 bases, with 9 bases left in between. Written as DNA, the CDR3 is TGTGCCAGTAGTATTACAGGGAGCTCCTACGAGCAGTACTTC. It specifies CASSITGSSYEQYF.

J is TRBJ2-3 and V is TRBV9, with 10 positions matching TRBD1. CDR1 and CDR2 from the germline V gene are SGDLS and YYNGEE. The V segment lost 2 bases and the J segment 4 bases; nucleotides outside the gene matches: 1. This CDR3 is built from 14 residues. DNA of the CDR3: TGTGCCAGCAGCGTTGGGACAGGGGCAGATACGCAGTATTTT. It yields the protein CASSVGTGADTQYF.

This clone has a single count. The rearrangement links TRBV30 to TRBJ2-5, with D tentatively TRBD2 (6 bases). The germline V gene has CDR1 GTSNPN and CDR2 SVGIG (reference sequence). V was shortened by 4 bases and J by 3 bases, with 15 bases between the two germline ends. The CDR3 extends over 14 amino acids. CDR3 nucleotides: TGTGCCTGGAATCGGGGGAGTTTGGAAGAGACCCAGTACTTC. Its protein product is CAWNRGSLEETQYF.

This chain joins TRBV5-1 and TRBJ2-2, with 11 bases fitting TRBD2. J was trimmed by 4 bases and V by 1 base; bases with no gene match: 3. Germline V gene sequence: CDR1 SGHRS, CDR2 YFSETQ. The CDR3 spans 16 residues. The DNA of the CDR3 is TGCGCCAGCAGCTTGACTAGCGGGGGCGGCACCGGGGAGCTGTTTTTT. Translation: CASSLTSGGGTGELFF.

The gene calls are TRBV3-1 (or the pseudogene TRBV3-2) and TRBJ2-5; D call uncertain. Deletions cut 4 bases from V and 5 bases from J, with 11 bases between. There are 13 residues in the CDR3. Looked up from germline, CDR1 is LGHDT and CDR2 is YNNKEL (reference sequence). This CDR3 is CASSLGWAETQYF. In DNA, the CDR3 is TGTGCCAGCAGCCTTGGATGGGCGGAGACCCAGTACTTC.

V gene TRBV18 combines with J gene TRBJ2-7; weak D call: TRBD1 (6 bases). The CDR3 has 12 amino acids. Germline V CDR1 and CDR2: KGHSH, LQKENI. The V end was cut by 6 bases, the J end by 2 bases, with 8 bases between. The CDR3 is CASSWGPYEQYF. The DNA for the CDR3 is TGTGCCAGCTCGTGGGGGCCCTACGAGCAGTACTTC.

The rearrangement joins TRBV5-1 to TRBJ1-2; no reliable D call. The germline V gene has CDR1 SGHRS and CDR2 YFSETQ. CDR3 length equals 13 residues. Trimming left V 4 bases short and J 0 bases short, with 7 bases between. CDR3 amino acids: CASSPLANYGYTF. CDR3 nucleotides: TGCGCCAGCAGCCCACTTGCTAACTATGGCTACACCTTC. Full variable domain (missing parts from reference TRBV5-1 and TRBJ1-2): KAGVTQTPRYLIKTRGQQVTLSCSPISGHRSVSWYQQTPGQGLQFLFEYFSETQRNKGNFPGRFSGRQFSNSRSEMNVSTLELGDSALYLCASSPLANYGYTFGSGTRLTVV.

The chain employs TRBV21-1 and TRBJ1-1; the tabulated D call, TRBD1, remains unverified against the DNA. TRBV21-1 is a pseudogene. The CDR3 extends over 14 amino acids. The CDR3 nucleotides read TGTGCCAGCACGAACAGGGGGAATAACACTGAAGCTTTCTTT. This sequence encodes CASTNRGNNTEAFF.

The chain employs TRBV5-4 and TRBJ2-7, with 8 bases identical to TRBD2. The V segment lost 7 bases and the J segment 0 bases; nucleotides outside the gene matches: 9. This CDR3 contains 15 residues. Germline V CDR1 and CDR2: SGHNT, YYREEE (reference sequence). DNA of the CDR3: TGTGCCAGCCGAACCGGGGGGGGTAGCTCCTACGAGCAGTACTTC. Translating it yields CASRTGGGSSYEQYF.

V gene TRBV4-2 combines with J gene TRBJ1-1; the D gene is possibly TRBD1 (5 bases). This CDR3 contains 15 residues. CDR1 is LGHNA and CDR2 is YNFKEQ in the germline V gene. Trimming stripped 3 bases from V and 8 bases from J, with 19 bases between. For the CDR3, the DNA is TGTGCCAGCAGCCACCTGGGACCCCGGGGGACCGAAGCTTTCTTT. Amino acid sequence: CASSHLGPRGTEAFF.

This clone was seen only a few times. The chain uses TRBV3-1 (or the pseudogene TRBV3-2) and TRBJ1-2; a possible D gene is TRBD1 (6 bases). V lost 4 bases and J lost 2, with 17 bases in between. From germline, CDR1 is LGHDT and CDR2 YNNKEL (reference sequence). This CDR3 contains 16 residues. This CDR3 reads CASSRDLGHLNYGYTF. The CDR3 coding sequence is TGTGCCAGCAGCCGAGACCTGGGACATTTAAACTATGGCTACACCTTC.

The chain is built from TRBV5-6 and TRBJ2-7; the match to TRBD1 covers 10 bases. The V segment lost 3 bases and the J segment 1 base; nucleotides outside the gene matches: 1. The CDR3 length is 14 residues. From germline, CDR1 is SGHDT and CDR2 YYEEEE. CDR3 in DNA: TGTGCCAGCAGCTGGGACAGGGGTTCCTACGAGCAGTACTTC. This sequence encodes CASSWDRGSYEQYF.

Comment on this clone: The sample carries other DNA sequences with the same CDR3. The gene calls are TRBV9 and TRBJ1-2, with D tentatively TRBD1 (5 bases). Trimming removed 0 bases at V and 4 bases at J, with 7 bases between. The CDR3 consists of 13 residues. CDR1 is SGDLS, CDR2 YYNGEE, per germline. CDR3 region: CASSVGGLYGYTF. CDR3 in DNA: TGTGCCAGCAGCGTAGGGGGCCTCTATGGCTACACCTTC.

Here the CDR3 DNA reads TGTGCCAGCACCCCGGGGCAGGGGGCTGAGGAGCAGTTCTTC. It specifies CASTPGQGAEEQFF. The gene calls are TRBV11-2 and TRBJ2-1; TRBD1 matches at 8 bases. Trimming at V came to 7 bases and at J to 10 bases, leaving 12 bases not matched to a gene. CDR3 length: 14 residues. Germline CDR1 SGHAT, CDR2 FQNNGV.

This chain joins TRBV19 and TRBJ1-6; no firm D call. Germline-derived CDR1 and CDR2 are LNHDA and SQIVND (reference sequence). The CDR3 loop spans 16 amino acids. Trimming left V 3 bases short and J 6 bases short, with 15 bases between. The CDR3 bases are TGTGCCAGTAGTATGGGAGTAGTCAACACTAATTCACCCCTCCACTTT. Protein: CASSMGVVNTNSPLHF.

This clone was detected only once. V gene TRBV2 combines with J gene TRBJ2-7; D might be TRBD2 (6 bases). This CDR3 has 14 residues. The germline V and J ends were trimmed by 2 bases and 5 bases, with 13 bases remaining between them. From germline, CDR1 is SNHLY and CDR2 FYNNEI. CDR3: CASSESGVGNEQYF. The CDR3 DNA is TGTGCCAGCAGTGAATCGGGGGTTGGGAACGAGCAGTACTTC.

This chain uses TRBV19 with TRBJ1-1; D is ambiguous. The CDR3 length is 13 residues. The germline V and J ends were trimmed by 6 bases and 0 bases, with 8 bases remaining between them. Germline V lookup: CDR1 LNHDA, CDR2 SQIVND (reference sequence). CDR3: CASSEPMNTEAFF. The DNA of the CDR3 is TGTGCCAGTAGCGAGCCCATGAACACTGAAGCTTTCTTT.

This clone was detected a few times. The J gene is TRBJ1-1, the V gene TRBV7-8; D not certain. The CDR3 runs 14 residues. Trimming took off 1 base at V and 1 base at J, with 7 bases between the two ends. Germline loops: CDR1 SGHVS, CDR2 FQNEAQ. The CDR3 loop reads CASSLVTGNTEAFF. CDR3 nucleotide sequence: TGTGCCAGCAGCTTAGTAACCGGGAACACTGAAGCTTTCTTT.

V and J are TRBV28 and TRBJ1-5, with TRBD1 matching 10 bases. With 5 bases clipped from V and 6 bases from J, the junction kept 7 bases outside the gene matches. CDR1 is MDHEN and CDR2 is SYDVKM in the germline V gene. The CDR3 length is 15 residues. CDR3 sequence (DNA): TGTGCCAGCAGTGAGGACAGGGGGATAGGTCAGCCCCAGCATTTT. Amino acids: CASSEDRGIGQPQHF. The complete variable domain, with remaining parts taken from reference TRBV28 and TRBJ1-5, reads DVKVTQSSRYLVKRTGEKVFLECVQDMDHENMFWYRQDPGLGLRLIYFSYDVKMKEKGDIPEGYSVSREKKERFSLILESASTNQTSMYLCASSEDRGIGQPQHFGDGTRLSIL.

The chain has TRBV7-8 and TRBJ2-2; D remains ambiguous. This CDR3 region has 14 residues. Germline V gene data show CDR1 as SGHVS and CDR2 as FQNEAQ. Trimming took off 2 bases at V and 5 bases at J, with 9 bases between the two ends. CDR3 loop: CASSLSEVTGELFF. Written as DNA, the CDR3 is TGTGCCAGCAGCTTAAGCGAGGTTACCGGGGAGCTGTTTTTT.

The chain has TRBV11-2 and TRBJ1-3, with 7 bases fitting TRBD1. This CDR3 comprises 16 residues. CDR1 SGHAT and CDR2 FQNNGV come from the germline V gene. Losses at the gene ends were 1 base for V and 0 bases for J; bases not matched to a gene: 3. The CDR3 DNA reads TGTGCCAGCAGCTTAGGGGGACAGCACTCTGGAAACACCATATATTTT. Translating gives CASSLGGQHSGNTIYF.

V and J are TRBV27 and TRBJ1-2, with 8 bases aligning to TRBD1. The germline CDR1 and CDR2 sequences are MNHEY and SMNVEV (reference sequence). The junction had 6 bases not matched to a gene; V was cut back by 6 bases and J by 6 bases. The CDR3 contains 13 residues. The CDR3 loop is CASRPQGEHGYTF. For the CDR3, the DNA is TGTGCCAGCAGACCACAGGGGGAACATGGCTACACCTTC.

The V gene is TRBV27, the J gene TRBJ2-7; 7 bases are a match to TRBD2. From germline, CDR1 is MNHEY and CDR2 SMNVEV (reference sequence). This CDR3 is built from 15 residues. The junction had 9 bases not matched to a gene; V was cut back by 5 bases and J by 2 bases. DNA of the CDR3: TGTGCCAGCAGTGCCTACGGGAGGTCCGCCTACGAGCAGTACTTC. Translating it yields CASSAYGRSAYEQYF.